The subject of this entry is one T cell receptor beta chain. Germline V gene sequence: CDR1 LGHDT, CDR2 YNNKEL (reference sequence). The CDR3 covers 14 residues. V shed 1 base and J shed 6 bases, with 10 bases lying between them. The sample originates from a study of control samples from healthy donors and cancer patients. The repertoire was sequenced with immunoSEQ multiplex PCR; TCRdb's copy has only in-frame clones and lacks some. The sample records about 60,000 clones, approximately 95% being singletons. Specimen: blood. This receptor was taken from a woman under 30 in good health. The chain combines TRBV3-1 (or the pseudogene TRBV3-2) with TRBJ1-3, with D perhaps TRBD1 (6 bases). The CDR3 DNA reads as TGTGCCAGCAGCCAAGGTGGGGGCACAAACACCATATATTTT. Translating it yields CASSQGGGTNTIYF.